This T cell receptor (beta chain) comes out of a study of cytomegalovirus exposure and HLA in healthy donors. The germline CDR1 and CDR2 sequences are SNHLY and FYNNEI. This CDR3 comprises 12 residues. Trimming left V 6 bases short and J 5 bases short, with 10 bases between. Amplification used 60 Vbeta primers and 13 Jbeta primers. Profiling relied on immunoSEQ multiplex PCR, and the TCRdb table lists in-frame clones only, not all of them. This sample has around 99,000 clones, with 81% found just once. Sequenced material: PBMCs. The chain has TRBV2 and TRBJ2-5; D is undetermined. This receptor was obtained from a man aged 25 to 40 in good health and CMV-seronegative. In DNA, the CDR3 is TGTGCCAGCAGCCCCACTTTGGAGACCCAGTACTTC. This encodes CASSPTLETQYF.